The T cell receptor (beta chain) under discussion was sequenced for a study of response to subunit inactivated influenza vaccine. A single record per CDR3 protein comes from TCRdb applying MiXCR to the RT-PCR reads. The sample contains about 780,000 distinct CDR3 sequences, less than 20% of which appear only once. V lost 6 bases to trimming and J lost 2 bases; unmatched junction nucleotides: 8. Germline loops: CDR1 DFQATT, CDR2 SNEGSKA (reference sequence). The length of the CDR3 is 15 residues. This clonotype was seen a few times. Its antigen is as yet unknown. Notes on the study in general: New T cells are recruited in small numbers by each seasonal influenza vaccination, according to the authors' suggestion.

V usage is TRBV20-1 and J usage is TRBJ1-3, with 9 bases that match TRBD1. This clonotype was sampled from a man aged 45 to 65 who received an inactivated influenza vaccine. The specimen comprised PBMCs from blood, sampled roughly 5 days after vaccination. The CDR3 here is CSAPPTGGTGNTIYF. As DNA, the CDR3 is TGCAGTGCCCCTCCCACAGGGGGCACTGGAAACACCATATATTTT.